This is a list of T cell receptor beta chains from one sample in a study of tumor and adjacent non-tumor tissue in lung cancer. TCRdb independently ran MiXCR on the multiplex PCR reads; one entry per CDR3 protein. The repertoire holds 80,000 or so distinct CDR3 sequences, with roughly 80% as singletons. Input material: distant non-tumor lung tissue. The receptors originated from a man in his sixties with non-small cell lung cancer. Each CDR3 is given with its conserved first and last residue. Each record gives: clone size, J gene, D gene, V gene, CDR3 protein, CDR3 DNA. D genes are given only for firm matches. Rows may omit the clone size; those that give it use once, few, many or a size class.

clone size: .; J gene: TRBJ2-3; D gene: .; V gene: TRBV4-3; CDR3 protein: CASSQDRAGTTDMRYF; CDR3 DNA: TGCGCCAGCAGCCAAGATAGAGCAGGCACCACAGATATGCGGTATTTT
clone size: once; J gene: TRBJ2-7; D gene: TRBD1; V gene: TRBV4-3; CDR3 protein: CPSSQWGDRPVYEQYF; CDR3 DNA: TGCCCCAGCAGCCAGTGGGGGGACAGGCCAGTTTACGAGCAGTACTTC
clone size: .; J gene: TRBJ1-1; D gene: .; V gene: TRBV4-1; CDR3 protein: CASKCEGDTEAFF; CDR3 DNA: TGCGCCAGCAAGTGTGAGGGGGACACTGAAGCTTTCTTT
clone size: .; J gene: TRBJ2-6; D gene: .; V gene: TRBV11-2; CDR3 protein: CVCSPISGASVLTF; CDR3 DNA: TGTGTATGCAGTCCTATCTCTGGAGCCAGCGTCCTGACTTTC
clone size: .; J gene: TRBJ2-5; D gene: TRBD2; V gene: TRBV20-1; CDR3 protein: CSAREMRGAHETQYF; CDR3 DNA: TGCAGTGCTAGAGAGATGCGGGGGGCCCATGAGACCCAGTACTTC
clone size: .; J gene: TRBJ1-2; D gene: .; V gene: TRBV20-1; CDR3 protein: CIASFRTVEANYGYTF; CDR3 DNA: TGCATTGCTAGCTTTCGGACGGTTGAAGCTAACTATGGCTACACCTTC
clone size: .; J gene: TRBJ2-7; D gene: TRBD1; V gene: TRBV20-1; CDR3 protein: CSAGGQGERCF; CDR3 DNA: TGCAGTGCTGGGGGCCAGGGGGAGCGGTGCTTC
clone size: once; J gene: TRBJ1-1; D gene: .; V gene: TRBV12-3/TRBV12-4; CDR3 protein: CASSVPGILNTEAFF; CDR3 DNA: TGTGCCAGCAGTGTACCAGGGATACTGAACACTGAAGCTTTCTTC
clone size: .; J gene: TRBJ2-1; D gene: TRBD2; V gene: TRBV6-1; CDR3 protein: CASSLSGGHYNGQFF; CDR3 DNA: TGTGCCAGCAGTTTGAGCGGGGGCCACTACAATGGGCAGTTCTTC
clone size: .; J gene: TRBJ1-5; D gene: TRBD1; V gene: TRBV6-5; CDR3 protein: CASSYSRQGSHSQHF; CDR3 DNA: TGTGCCAGCAGTTACAGTAGACAGGGTAGTCACTCCCAGCATTTT
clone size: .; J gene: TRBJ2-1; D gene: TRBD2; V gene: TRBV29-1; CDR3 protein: CSSHPGTSGSRQFF; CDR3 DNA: TGCAGCTCGCATCCGGGGACTAGCGGGAGTCGACAGTTCTTC
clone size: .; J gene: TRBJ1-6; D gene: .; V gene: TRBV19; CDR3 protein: CASSSYRHGYNSSLHF; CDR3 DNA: TGTGCCAGTAGTTCCTACCGACACGGTTATAATTCATCCCTCCACTTT
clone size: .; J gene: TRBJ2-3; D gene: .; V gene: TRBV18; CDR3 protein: CASSLTRRDTQYF; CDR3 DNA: TGTGCCAGCTCTCTGACCCGGAGAGATACGCAGTATTTT
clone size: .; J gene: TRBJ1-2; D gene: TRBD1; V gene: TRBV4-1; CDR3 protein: CASSRGGTGDYYGCPF; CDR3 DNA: TGCGCCAGCAGCCGCGGTGGAACAGGGGACTACTATGGCTGCCCCTTC
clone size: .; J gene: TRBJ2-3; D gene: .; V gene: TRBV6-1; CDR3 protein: CTSRPGDGRTDTQYF; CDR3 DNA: TGTACCAGCAGGCCCGGTGACGGAAGGACAGATACGCAGTATTTT
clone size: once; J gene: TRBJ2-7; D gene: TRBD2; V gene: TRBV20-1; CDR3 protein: CNARDLRGDYGQYF; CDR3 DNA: TGCAATGCTAGAGACCTGAGAGGGGACTACGGGCAGTACTTC
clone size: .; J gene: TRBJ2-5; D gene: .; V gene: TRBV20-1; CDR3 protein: CSARAAWKETQYF; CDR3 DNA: TGCAGTGCTAGGGCGGCATGGAAAGAGACCCAGTACTTT